This TCR beta chain was recovered during a study of cytomegalovirus exposure and HLA in healthy donors. Study-wide background: Both the roughly 120 validation repertoires and the 666 first-cohort repertoires used the same platform, as reported by a later analysis.

As to this clone: What it binds is unknown.

The study, taken as a whole, reports: It was reported that the classifier diagnosed cytomegalovirus status with high specificity and sensitivity in both the original and validation cohorts. Most TCR sequences were rare, but some public TCRs occurred in many donors.

While the first cohort had over 650 subjects, the donors belonged to the separate validation cohort of 120 subjects. Here immunoSEQ multiplex PCR was the method, and the copy in TCRdb shows in-frame clones only, minus some. The table records hundreds of thousands of clones, 87% of them present only once. Looked up from germline, CDR1 is MNHNY and CDR2 is SVGAGI (reference sequence). The CDR3 consists of 13 residues. V shed 6 bases and J shed 0 bases, with 8 bases lying between them. This TCR came from a young man in good health and CMV-seropositive. The chain uses TRBV6-6 and TRBJ1-2; no firm D call. The sequenced material came from PBMCs. The chain's CDR3 is CASRHKANYGYTF. CDR3 DNA: TGTGCCAGCAGGCACAAGGCTAACTATGGCTACACCTTC.